This T cell receptor beta chain was captured by sequencing in a study of control samples from healthy donors and cancer patients. The CDR3 runs 13 residues. V was clipped by 2 bases and J by 0 bases, with 7 bases between them. Germline-derived CDR1 and CDR2 are GTSNPN and SVGIG (reference sequence). The data were produced by immunoSEQ multiplex PCR, yet TCRdb's version contains in-frame clones alone and is incomplete. Of about 140,000 clones in the sample, roughly nine tenths were seen once. The sequenced sample consisted of blood. The J gene is TRBJ1-2, the V gene TRBV30; D is uncertain. This TCR derives from a man younger than 30 in good health. The CDR3 nucleotides are TGTGCCTGGAGTTCCCCCGCTAACTATGGCTACACCTTC. Translating gives CAWSSPANYGYTF. Full variable domain (outside the CDR3, taken from reference TRBV30 and TRBJ1-2): SQTIHQWPATLVQPVGSPLSLECTVEGTSNPNLYWYRQAAGRGLQLLFYSVGIGQISSEVPQNLSASRPQDRQFILSSKKLLLSDSGFYLCAWSSPANYGYTFGSGTRLTVV.